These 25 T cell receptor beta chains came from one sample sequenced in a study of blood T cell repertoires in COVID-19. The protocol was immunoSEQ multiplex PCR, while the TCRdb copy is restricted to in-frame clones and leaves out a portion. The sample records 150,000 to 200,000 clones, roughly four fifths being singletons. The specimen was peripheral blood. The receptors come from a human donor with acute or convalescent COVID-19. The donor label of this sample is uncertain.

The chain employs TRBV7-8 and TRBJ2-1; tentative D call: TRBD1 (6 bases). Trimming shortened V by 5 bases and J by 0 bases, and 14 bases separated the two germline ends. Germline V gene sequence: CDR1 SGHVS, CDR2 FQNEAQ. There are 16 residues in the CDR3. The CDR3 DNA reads TGTGCCAGCAGCGCCAGGGACACGAGCTCCTACAATGAGCAGTTCTTC. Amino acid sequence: CASSARDTSSYNEQFF.

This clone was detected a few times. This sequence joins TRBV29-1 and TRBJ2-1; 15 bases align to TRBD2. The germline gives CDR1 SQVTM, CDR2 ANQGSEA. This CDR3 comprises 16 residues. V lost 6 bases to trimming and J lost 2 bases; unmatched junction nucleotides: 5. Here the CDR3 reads CSVTGLAGGAYNEQFF. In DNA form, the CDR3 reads TGCAGCGTCACGGGACTAGCGGGAGGTGCCTACAATGAGCAGTTCTTC.

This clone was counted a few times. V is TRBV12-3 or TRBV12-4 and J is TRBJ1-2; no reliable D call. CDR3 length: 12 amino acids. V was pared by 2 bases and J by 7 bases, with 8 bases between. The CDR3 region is CASSLTSFGYTF. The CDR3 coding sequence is TGTGCCAGCAGTTTAACCAGTTTTGGCTACACCTTC.

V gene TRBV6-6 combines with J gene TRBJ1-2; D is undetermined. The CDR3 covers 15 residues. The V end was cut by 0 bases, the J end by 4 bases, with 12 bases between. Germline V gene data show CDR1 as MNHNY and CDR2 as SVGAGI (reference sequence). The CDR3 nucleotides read TGTGCCAGCAGTTACTCGGCCACTACGGGCTATGGCTACACCTTC. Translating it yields CASSYSATTGYGYTF.

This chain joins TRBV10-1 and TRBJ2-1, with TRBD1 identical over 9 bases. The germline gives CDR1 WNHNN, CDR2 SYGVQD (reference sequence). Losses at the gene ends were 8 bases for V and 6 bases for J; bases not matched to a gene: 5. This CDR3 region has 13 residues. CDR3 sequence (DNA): TGCGCCAGCTCGCGGGACAGGGCCAATGAGCAGTTCTTC. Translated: CASSRDRANEQFF.

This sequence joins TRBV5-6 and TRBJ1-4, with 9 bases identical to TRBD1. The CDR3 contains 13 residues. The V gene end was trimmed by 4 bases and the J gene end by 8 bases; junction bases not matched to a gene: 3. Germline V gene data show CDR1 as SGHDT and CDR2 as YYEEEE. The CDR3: CASSTGQGEKLFF. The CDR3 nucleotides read TGTGCCAGCAGCACGGGACAGGGAGAAAAACTGTTTTTT. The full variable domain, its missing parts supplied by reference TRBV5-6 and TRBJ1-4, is DAGVTQSPTHLIKTRGQQVTLRCSPKSGHDTVSWYQQALGQGPQFIFQYYEEEERQRGNFPDRFSGHQFPNYSSELNVNALLLGDSALYLCASSTGQGEKLFFGSGTQLSVL.

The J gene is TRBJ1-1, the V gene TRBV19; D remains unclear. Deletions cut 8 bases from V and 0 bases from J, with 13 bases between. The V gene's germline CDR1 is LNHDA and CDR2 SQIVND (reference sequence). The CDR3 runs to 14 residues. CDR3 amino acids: CASLPQAMNTEAFF. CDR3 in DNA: TGTGCCAGTCTGCCGCAGGCCATGAACACTGAAGCTTTCTTT.

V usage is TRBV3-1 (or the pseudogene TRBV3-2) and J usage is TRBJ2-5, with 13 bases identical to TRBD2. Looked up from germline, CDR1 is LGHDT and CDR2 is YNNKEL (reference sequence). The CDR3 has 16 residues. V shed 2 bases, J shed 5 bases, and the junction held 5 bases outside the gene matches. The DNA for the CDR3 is TGTGCCAGCAGCCAAACTAGCGGGGGGGCCGGGGAGACCCAGTACTTC. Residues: CASSQTSGGAGETQYF.

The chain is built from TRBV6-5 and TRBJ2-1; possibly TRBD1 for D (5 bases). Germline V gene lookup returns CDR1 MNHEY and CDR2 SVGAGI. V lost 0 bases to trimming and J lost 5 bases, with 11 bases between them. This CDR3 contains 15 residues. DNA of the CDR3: TGTGCCAGCAGTTACTCGGGTCTAGGGGACAATGAGCAGTTCTTC. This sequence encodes CASSYSGLGDNEQFF.

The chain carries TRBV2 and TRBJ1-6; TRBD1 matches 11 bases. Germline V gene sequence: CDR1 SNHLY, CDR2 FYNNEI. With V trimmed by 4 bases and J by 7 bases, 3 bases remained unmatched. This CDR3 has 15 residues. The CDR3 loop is CASSARTGGNSPLHF. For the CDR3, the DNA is TGTGCCAGCAGTGCACGGACAGGGGGCAATTCACCCCTCCACTTT.

The CDR3, as DNA: TGTGCCAGCAGCCCCACCGCGGCTGTCTTATACGAGCAGTACTTC. Amino acid sequence: CASSPTAAVLYEQYF. The chain has TRBV7-2 and TRBJ2-7; no clear D gene. CDR1 is SGHTA, CDR2 FQGNSA, per germline. This CDR3 spans 15 amino acids. Trimming took 5 bases from V and 4 from J, leaving 18 bases between them.

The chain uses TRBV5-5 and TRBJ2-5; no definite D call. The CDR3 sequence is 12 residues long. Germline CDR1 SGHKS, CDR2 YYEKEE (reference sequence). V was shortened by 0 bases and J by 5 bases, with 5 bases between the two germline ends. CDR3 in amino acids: CASSLAMETQYF. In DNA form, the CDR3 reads TGTGCCAGCAGCTTGGCCATGGAGACCCAGTACTTC.

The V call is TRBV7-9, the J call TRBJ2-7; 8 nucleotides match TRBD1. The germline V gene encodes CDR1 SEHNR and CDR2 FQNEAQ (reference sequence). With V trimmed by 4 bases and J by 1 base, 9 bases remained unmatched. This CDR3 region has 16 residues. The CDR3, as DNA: TGTGCCAGCAGCTCCACGGACAGGGCCCGATCCTACGAGCAGTACTTC. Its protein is CASSSTDRARSYEQYF.

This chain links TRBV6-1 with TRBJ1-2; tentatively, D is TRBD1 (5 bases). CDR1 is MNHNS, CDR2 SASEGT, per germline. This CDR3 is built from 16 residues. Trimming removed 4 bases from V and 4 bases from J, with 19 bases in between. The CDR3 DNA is TGTGCCAGCAGTGCTCAAACCCTTTCAAGGGGCTATGGCTACACCTTC. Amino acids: CASSAQTLSRGYGYTF.

As DNA, the CDR3 is TGTGCCAGCAGTGTCCCACAGGGGGCTCGGGAAAAACTGTTTTTT. Its protein product is CASSVPQGAREKLFF. The rearrangement joins TRBV28 to TRBJ1-4, with TRBD1 identical over 9 bases. The CDR3 has 15 residues. Germline-derived CDR1 and CDR2 are MDHEN and SYDVKM. Germline trimming cut 5 bases from V and 8 bases from J; bases unmatched to any gene: 9.

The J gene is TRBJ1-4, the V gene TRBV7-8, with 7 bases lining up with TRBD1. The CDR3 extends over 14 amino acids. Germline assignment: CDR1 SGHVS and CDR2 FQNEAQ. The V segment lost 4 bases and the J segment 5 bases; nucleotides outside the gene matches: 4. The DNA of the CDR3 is TGTGCCAGCAGCTGGCCGGGACAGAATGAAAAACTGTTTTTT. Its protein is CASSWPGQNEKLFF.

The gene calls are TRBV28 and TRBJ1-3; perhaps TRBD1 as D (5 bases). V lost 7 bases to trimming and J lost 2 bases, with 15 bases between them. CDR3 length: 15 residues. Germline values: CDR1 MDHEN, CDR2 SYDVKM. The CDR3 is CASISGKKTGNTIYF. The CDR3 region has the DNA TGTGCCAGCATATCAGGGAAGAAGACTGGAAACACCATATATTTT.

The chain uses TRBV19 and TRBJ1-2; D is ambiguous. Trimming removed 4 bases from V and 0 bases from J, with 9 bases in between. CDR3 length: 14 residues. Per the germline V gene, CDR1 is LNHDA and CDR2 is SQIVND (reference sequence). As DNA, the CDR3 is TGTGCCAGTAGTACCACGGGAACTAACTATGGCTACACCTTC. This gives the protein CASSTTGTNYGYTF.

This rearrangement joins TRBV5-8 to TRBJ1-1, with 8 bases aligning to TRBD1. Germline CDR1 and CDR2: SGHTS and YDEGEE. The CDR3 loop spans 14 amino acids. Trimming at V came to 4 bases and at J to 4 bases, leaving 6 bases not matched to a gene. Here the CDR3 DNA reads TGTGCCAGCAGCGGAGACAGGGGAGGCACTGAAGCTTTCTTT. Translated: CASSGDRGGTEAFF. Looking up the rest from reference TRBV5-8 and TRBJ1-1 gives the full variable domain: EAGVTQSPTHLIKTRGQQATLRCSPISGHTSVYWYQQALGLGLQFLLWYDEGEERNRGNFPPRFSGRQFPNYSSELNVNALELEDSALYLCASSGDRGGTEAFFGQGTRLTVV.

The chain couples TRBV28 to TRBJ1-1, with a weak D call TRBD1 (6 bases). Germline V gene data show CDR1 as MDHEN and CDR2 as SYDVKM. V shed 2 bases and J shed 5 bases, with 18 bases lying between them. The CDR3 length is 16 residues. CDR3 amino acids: CASSLMQGRSGTEAFF. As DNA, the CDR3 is TGTGCCAGCAGTTTAATGCAGGGGCGATCCGGTACTGAAGCTTTCTTT.

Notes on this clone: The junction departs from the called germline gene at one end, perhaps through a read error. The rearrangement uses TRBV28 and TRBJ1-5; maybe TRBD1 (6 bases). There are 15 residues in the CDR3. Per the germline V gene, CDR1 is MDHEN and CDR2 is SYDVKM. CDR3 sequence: CASSLRGTPNQSQHF. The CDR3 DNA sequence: TGTGCCAGCAGTTTAAGGGGGACACCTAATCAGTCCCAGCATTTT.

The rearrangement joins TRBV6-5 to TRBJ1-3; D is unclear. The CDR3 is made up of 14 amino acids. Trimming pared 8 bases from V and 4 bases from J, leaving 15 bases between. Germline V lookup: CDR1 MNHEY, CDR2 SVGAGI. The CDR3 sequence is CASGRQGSGNTIYF. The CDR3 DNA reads TGTGCCAGCGGGAGGCAAGGGTCAGGAAACACCATATATTTT.

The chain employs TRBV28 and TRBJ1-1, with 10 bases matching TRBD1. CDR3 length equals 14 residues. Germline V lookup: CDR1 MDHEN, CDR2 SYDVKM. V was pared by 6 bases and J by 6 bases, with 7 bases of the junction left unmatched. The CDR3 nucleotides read TGTGCCAGCAGACTTCGGACAGGGGGACCTGAAGCTTTCTTT. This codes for CASRLRTGGPEAFF. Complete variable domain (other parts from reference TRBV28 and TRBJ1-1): DVKVTQSSRYLVKRTGEKVFLECVQDMDHENMFWYRQDPGLGLRLIYFSYDVKMKEKGDIPEGYSVSREKKERFSLILESASTNQTSMYLCASRLRTGGPEAFFGQGTRLTVV.

CDR3 residues: CASSLLGTESGNTIYF. In DNA, the CDR3 is TGTGCCAGCAGCCTACTAGGGACTGAGTCTGGAAACACCATATATTTT. The V and J genes are TRBV3-1 (or the pseudogene TRBV3-2) and TRBJ1-3; D is possibly TRBD1 (5 bases). The CDR3 totals 16 residues. V dropped 4 bases and J dropped 1 base, with 14 bases sitting between them. Germline values: CDR1 LGHDT, CDR2 YNNKEL (reference sequence).

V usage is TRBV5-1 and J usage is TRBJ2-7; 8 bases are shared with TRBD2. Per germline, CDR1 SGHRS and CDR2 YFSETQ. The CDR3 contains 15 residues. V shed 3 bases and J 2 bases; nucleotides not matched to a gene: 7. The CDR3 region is CASSSDGGAPYEQYF. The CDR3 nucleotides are TGCGCCAGCAGCTCTGACGGGGGGGCCCCCTACGAGCAGTACTTC. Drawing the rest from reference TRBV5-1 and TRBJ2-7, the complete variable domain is KAGVTQTPRYLIKTRGQQVTLSCSPISGHRSVSWYQQTPGQGLQFLFEYFSETQRNKGNFPGRFSGRQFSNSRSEMNVSTLELGDSALYLCASSSDGGAPYEQYFGPGTRLTVT.